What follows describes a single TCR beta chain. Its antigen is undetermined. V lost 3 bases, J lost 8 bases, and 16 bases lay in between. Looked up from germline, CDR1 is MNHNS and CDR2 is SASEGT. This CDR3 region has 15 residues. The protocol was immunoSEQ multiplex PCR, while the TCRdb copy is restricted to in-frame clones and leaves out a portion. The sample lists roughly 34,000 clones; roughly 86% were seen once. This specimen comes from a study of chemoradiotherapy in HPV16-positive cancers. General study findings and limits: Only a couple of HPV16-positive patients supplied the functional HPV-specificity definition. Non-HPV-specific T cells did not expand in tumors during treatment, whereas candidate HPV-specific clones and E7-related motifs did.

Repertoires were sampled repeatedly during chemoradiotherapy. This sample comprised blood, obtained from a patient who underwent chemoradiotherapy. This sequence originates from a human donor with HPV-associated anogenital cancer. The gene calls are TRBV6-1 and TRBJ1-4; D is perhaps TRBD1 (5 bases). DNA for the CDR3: TGTGCCAGCAGTGAGGTATCGGGGGAAGGAGAAAAACTGTTTTTT. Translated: CASSEVSGEGEKLFF.